The next 7 T cell receptor beta chains were all read from a single sample in a study of cytomegalovirus exposure and HLA in healthy donors. Primers: 60 Vbeta forward and 13 Jbeta reverse. The protocol was immunoSEQ multiplex PCR, while the TCRdb copy is restricted to in-frame clones and leaves out a portion. This table has 170,000 or so clones, 70% to 80% appearing once. The sequenced sample was PBMCs. Source of these receptors: a man aged 55-75 years in good health and CMV-seronegative.

The rearrangement joins TRBV27 to TRBJ1-2, with 9 nucleotides matching TRBD1. CDR1 and CDR2 from the germline V gene are MNHEY and SMNVEV (reference sequence). V was pared by 5 bases and J by 4 bases, with 5 bases of the junction left unmatched. The length of the CDR3 is 14 residues. The CDR3 protein is CASSPTGGFYGYTF. The DNA for the CDR3 is TGTGCCAGCAGTCCTACAGGGGGCTTCTATGGCTACACCTTC.

V is TRBV7-8 and J is TRBJ2-7; possibly TRBD2 for D (6 bases). Germline assignment: CDR1 SGHVS and CDR2 FQNEAQ. V was cut by 9 bases and J by 3 bases, with 12 bases left in between. The CDR3 contains 12 residues. CDR3 loop: CASGTAYYEQYF. CDR3 in DNA: TGTGCCAGTGGGACTGCATACTACGAGCAGTACTTC.

V and J are TRBV7-3 and TRBJ1-1; D not certain. Germline V gives CDR1 SGHTA, CDR2 FQGTGA. The CDR3 has 13 residues. The V end was cut by 5 bases, the J end by 0 bases, with 7 bases between. CDR3 protein: CASSPEVNTEAFF. CDR3 nucleotides: TGTGCCAGCAGCCCCGAGGTGAACACTGAAGCTTTCTTT.

The CDR3 loop is CASSATQNTEAFF. CDR3 nucleotide sequence: TGTGCCAGCAGTGCGACACAGAACACTGAAGCTTTCTTT. The gene calls are TRBV6-1 and TRBJ1-1; D unresolved. Trimming cost V 4 bases and J 1 base, with 7 bases left between them. This CDR3 has 13 amino acids. The germline CDR1 and CDR2 sequences are MNHNS and SASEGT.

This clone was recorded once. V usage is TRBV29-1 and J usage is TRBJ1-1; a weak D match, TRBD1 (6 bases). Trimming removed 6 bases at V and 9 bases at J, with 14 bases between. There are 11 residues in the CDR3. Germline CDR1 SQVTM, CDR2 ANQGSEA. CDR3 sequence: CSVSDSQKAFF. The CDR3 region has the DNA TGCAGCGTCTCGGACAGTCAGAAAGCTTTCTTT.

This CDR3 reads CASSWGTSSGYEQYF. DNA of the CDR3: TGTGCCAGCAGCTGGGGGACCTCTAGCGGGTACGAGCAGTACTTC. V usage is TRBV11-2 and J usage is TRBJ2-7; 8 bases line up with TRBD2. The CDR3 is made up of 15 amino acids. Unmatched junction bases numbered 9, after V lost 4 bases and J lost 4 bases. Germline V gene lookup returns CDR1 SGHAT and CDR2 FQNNGV.

The chain carries TRBV4-3 and TRBJ1-3; unclear D gene. Deletions cut 0 bases from V and 0 bases from J, with 12 bases between. The length of the CDR3 is 17 residues. From germline, CDR1 is LGHNA and CDR2 YSLEER. CDR3 in DNA: TGCGCCAGCAGCCAAGAGTTGAGGCAGAGCTCTGGAAACACCATATATTTT. Translation: CASSQELRQSSGNTIYF.